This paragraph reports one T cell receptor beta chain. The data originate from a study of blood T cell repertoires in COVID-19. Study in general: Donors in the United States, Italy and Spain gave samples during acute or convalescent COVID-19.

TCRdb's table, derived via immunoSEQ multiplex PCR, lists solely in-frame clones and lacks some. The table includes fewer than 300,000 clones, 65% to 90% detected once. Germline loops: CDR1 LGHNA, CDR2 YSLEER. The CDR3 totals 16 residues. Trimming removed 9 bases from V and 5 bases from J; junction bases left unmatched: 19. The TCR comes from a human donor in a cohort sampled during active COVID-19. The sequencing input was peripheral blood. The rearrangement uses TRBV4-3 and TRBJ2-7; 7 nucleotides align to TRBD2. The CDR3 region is CARGRLAGTPSDEQYF. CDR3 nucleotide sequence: TGCGCCAGGGGCCGATTAGCGGGCACACCCTCGGACGAGCAGTACTTC.